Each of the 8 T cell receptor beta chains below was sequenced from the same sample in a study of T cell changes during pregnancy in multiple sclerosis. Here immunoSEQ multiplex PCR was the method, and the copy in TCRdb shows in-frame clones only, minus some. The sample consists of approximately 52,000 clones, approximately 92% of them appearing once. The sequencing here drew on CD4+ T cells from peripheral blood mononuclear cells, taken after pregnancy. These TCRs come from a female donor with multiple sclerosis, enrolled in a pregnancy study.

CDR3 DNA sequence: TGCGCCAGCAGCACCGTGGGAGGCCCGGGAGGGAACTATGGCTACACCTTC. Translation gives CASSTVGGPGGNYGYTF. The V gene is TRBV5-1, the J gene TRBJ1-2; D is uncertain. CDR1 is SGHRS, CDR2 YFSETQ, per germline. V was trimmed by 4 bases and J by 2 bases, leaving 21 bases between them. The CDR3 is 17 amino acids.

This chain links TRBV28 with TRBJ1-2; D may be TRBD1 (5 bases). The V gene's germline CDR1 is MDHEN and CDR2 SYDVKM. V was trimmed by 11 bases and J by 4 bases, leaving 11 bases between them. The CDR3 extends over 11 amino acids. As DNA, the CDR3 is TGTGCCGCCTCGGGGGGCTATGGCTACACCTTC. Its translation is CAASGGYGYTF.

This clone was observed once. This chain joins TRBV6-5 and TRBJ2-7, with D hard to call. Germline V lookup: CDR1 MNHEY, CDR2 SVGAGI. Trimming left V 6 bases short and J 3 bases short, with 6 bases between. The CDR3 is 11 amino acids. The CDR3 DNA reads TGTGCCAGCAGGTCTCTCTACGAGCAGTACTTC. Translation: CASRSLYEQYF.

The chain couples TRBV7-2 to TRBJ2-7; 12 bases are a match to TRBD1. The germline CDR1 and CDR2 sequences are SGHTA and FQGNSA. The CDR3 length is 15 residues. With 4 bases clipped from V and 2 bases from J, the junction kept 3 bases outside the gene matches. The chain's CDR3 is CASSSGTGGPYEQYF. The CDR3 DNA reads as TGTGCCAGCAGCTCGGGGACAGGGGGCCCCTACGAGCAGTACTTC.

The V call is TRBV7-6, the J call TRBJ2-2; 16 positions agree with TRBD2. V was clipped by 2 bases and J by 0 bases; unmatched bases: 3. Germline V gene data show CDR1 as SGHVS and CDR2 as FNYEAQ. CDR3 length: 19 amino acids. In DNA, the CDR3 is TGTGCCAGCAGCTTACCGGGACTAGCGGGAGGGGCGAACACCGGGGAGCTGTTTTTT. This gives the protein CASSLPGLAGGANTGELFF.

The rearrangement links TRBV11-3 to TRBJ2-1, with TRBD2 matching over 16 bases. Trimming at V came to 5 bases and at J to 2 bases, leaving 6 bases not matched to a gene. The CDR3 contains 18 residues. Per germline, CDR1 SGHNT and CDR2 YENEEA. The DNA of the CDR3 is TGTGCCAGCAGCCTAGGGACTAGCGGGAGGGTCACCTACAATGAGCAGTTCTTC. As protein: CASSLGTSGRVTYNEQFF.

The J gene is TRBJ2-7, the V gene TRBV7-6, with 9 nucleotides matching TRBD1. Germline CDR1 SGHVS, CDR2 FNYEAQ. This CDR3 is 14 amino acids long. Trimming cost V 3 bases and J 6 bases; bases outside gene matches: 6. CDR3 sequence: CASSLGQGGGEQYF. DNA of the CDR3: TGTGCCAGCAGCTTGGGACAGGGAGGAGGCGAGCAGTACTTC.

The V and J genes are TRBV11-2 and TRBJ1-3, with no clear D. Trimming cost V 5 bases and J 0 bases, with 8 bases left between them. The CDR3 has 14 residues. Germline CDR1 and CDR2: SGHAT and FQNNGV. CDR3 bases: TGTGCCAGCAGCGGGAGAAACTCTGGAAACACCATATATTTT. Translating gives CASSGRNSGNTIYF.